The sequence of this TCR beta chain was determined in a study of T-cell reconstitution after alpha-beta-depleted transplantation in children. Germline V gene sequence: CDR1 MNHNS, CDR2 SASEGT. The CDR3 length is 13 residues. Trimming removed 8 bases from V and 5 bases from J; junction bases left unmatched: 8. The library targeted TCRbeta and was prepared with unique molecular identifiers. Each CDR3 protein gets one entry after TCRdb re-called the PCR reads with MiXCR. The table lists about 690,000 distinct CDR3 sequences, 16% of them singletons. As to this clonotype: A much bigger clone sits one base away, suggesting this may be a read error.

This sequence joins TRBV6-1 and TRBJ1-2; TRBD1 matches 7 bases. This TCR was sampled from a human donor who donated a stem cell graft to a child with acute myeloid leukemia. This material consisted of PBMCs from the stem cell graft donor, taken from the stem cell graft. The CDR3 reads CASAGTAAYGYTF. CDR3 DNA: TGTGCCAGCGCCGGGACAGCGGCATATGGCTACACCTTC.